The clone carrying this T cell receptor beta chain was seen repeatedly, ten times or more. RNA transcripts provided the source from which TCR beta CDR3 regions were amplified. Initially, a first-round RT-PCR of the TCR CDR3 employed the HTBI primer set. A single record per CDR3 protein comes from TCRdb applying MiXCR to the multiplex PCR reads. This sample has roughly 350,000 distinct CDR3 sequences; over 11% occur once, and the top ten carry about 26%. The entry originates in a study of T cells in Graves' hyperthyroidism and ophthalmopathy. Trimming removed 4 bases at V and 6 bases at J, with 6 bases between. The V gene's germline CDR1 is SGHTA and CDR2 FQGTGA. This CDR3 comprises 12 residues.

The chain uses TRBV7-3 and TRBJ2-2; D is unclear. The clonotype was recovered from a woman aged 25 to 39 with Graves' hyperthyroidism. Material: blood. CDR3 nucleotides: TGTGCCAGCAGCTCGGACGCCGGGGAGCTGTTTTTT. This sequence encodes CASSSDAGELFF.